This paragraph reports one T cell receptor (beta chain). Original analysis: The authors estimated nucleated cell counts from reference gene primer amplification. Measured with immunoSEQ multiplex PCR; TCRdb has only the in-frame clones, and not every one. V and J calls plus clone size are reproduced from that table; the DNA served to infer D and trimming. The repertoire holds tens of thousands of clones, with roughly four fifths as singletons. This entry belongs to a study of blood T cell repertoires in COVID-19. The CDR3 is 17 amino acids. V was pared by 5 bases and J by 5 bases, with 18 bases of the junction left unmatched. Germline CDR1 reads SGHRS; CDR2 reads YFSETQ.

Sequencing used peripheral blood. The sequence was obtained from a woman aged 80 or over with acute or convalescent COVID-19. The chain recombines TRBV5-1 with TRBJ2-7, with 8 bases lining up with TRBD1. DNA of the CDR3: TGCGCCAGCAGTTCCGCAGGGGGCGCCCGTGGGGTAGACGAGCAGTACTTC. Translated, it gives CASSSAGGARGVDEQYF.